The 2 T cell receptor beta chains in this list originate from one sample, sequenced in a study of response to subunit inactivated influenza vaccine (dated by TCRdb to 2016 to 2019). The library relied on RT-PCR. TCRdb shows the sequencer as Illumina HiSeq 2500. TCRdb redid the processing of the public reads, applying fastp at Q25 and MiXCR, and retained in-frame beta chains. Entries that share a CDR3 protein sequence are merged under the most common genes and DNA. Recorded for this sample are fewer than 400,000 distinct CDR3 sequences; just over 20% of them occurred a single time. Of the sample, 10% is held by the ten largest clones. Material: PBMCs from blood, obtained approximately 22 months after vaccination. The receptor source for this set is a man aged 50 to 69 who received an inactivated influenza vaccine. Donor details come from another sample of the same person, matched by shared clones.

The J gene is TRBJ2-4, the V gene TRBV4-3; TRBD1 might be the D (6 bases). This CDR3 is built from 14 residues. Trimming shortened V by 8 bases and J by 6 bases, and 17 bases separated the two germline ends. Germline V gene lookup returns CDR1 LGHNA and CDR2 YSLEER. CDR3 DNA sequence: TGCGCCAGCTCCGCTCTTGGCAGGGGAAACATTCAGTACTTC. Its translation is CASSALGRGNIQYF.

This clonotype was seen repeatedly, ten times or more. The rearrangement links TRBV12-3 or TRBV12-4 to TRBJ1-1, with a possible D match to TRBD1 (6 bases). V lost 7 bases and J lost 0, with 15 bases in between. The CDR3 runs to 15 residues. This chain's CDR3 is CASTGQGQMNTEAFF. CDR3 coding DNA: TGTGCCAGCACTGGCCAGGGACAAATGAACACTGAAGCTTTCTTT.